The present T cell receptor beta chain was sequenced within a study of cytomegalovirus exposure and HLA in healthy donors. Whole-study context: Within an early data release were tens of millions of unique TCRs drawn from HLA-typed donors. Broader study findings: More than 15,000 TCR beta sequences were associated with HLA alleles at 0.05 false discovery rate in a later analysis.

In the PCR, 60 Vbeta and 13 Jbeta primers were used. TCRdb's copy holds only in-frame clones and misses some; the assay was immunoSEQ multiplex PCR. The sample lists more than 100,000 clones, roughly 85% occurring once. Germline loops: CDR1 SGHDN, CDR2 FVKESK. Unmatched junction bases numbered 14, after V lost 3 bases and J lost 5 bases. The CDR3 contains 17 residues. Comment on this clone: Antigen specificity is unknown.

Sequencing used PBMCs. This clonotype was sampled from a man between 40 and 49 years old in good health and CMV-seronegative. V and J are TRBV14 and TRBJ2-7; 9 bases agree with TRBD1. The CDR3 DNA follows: TGTGCCAGCAGCCATTATACCGGGACAGGGATCCTGGACGAGCAGTACTTC. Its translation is CASSHYTGTGILDEQYF. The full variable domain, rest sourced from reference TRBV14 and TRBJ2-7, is EAGVTQFPSHSVIEKGQTVTLRCDPISGHDNLYWYRRVMGKEIKFLLHFVKESKQDESGMPNNRFLAERTGGTYSTLKVQPAELEDSGVYFCASSHYTGTGILDEQYFGPGTRLTVT.